Detailed here is one T cell receptor beta chain. This entry is derived from a study of blood T cell repertoires in COVID-19. The V gene's germline CDR1 is SGHVS and CDR2 FNYEAQ. V lost 3 bases and J lost 2; bases outside the gene matches: 19. The CDR3 has 21 residues. Seattle-derived patients entered the study during active infection and were followed longitudinally. Methods used by the authors: How many nucleated cells were present was estimated from reference gene primer amplification. The data were produced by immunoSEQ multiplex PCR, yet TCRdb's version contains in-frame clones alone and is incomplete. V and J calls and clone size come straight from that table; D and trimming were deduced from the DNA. The repertoire includes fewer than 450,000 clones, approximately 88% of them detected once, and around 12% sits in the top ten.

This TCR was recovered from a woman between 50 and 59 years old with COVID-19, enrolled during active disease. Sequencing was performed on peripheral blood. The chain links TRBV7-6 to TRBJ2-3, with TRBD2 identical over 11 bases. The DNA for the CDR3 is TGTGCCAGCAGCTTCCGACCGCAGTTTCTTGTAGCGGGGGGGTCCACAGATACGCAGTATTTT. Translated, it gives CASSFRPQFLVAGGSTDTQYF. The whole variable domain, filled in from reference TRBV7-6 and TRBJ2-3, reads GAGVSQSPRYKVTKRGQDVALRCDPISGHVSLYWYRQALGQGPEFLTYFNYEAQQDKSGLPNDRFSAERPEGSISTLTIQRTEQRDSAMYRCASSFRPQFLVAGGSTDTQYFGPGTRLTVL.